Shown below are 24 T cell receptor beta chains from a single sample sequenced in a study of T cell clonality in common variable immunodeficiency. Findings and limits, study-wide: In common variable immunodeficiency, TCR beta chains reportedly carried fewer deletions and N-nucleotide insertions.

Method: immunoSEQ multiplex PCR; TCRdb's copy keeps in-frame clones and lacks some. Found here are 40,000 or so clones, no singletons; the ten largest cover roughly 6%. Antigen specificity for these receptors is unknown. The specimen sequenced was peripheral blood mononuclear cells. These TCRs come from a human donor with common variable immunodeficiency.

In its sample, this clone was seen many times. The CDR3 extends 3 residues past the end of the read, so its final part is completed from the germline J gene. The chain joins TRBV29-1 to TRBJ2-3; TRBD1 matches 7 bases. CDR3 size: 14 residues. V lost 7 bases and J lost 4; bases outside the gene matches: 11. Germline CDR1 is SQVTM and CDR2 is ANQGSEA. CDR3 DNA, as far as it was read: TGCAGCGCCCCGACAGGGTCGGGGTCAGATACG. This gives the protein CSAPTGSGSDT. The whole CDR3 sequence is CSAPTGSGSDTQYF.

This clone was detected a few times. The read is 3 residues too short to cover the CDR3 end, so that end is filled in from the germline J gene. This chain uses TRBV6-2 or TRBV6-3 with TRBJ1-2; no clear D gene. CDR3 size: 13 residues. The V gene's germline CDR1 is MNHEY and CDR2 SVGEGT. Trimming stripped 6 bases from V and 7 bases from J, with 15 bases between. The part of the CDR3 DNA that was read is TGTGCCAGCAGCTCCCGACAATCAGGTGGC. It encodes CASSSRQSGG. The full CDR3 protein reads CASSSRQSGGYTF.

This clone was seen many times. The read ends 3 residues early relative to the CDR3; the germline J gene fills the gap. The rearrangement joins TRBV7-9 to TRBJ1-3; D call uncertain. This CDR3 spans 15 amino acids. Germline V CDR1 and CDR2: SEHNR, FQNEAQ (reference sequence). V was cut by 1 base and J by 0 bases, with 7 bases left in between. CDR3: CASSLEGRSGNTIYF. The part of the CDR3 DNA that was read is TGTGCCAGCAGCTTAGAGGGTCGCTCTGGAAACACC.

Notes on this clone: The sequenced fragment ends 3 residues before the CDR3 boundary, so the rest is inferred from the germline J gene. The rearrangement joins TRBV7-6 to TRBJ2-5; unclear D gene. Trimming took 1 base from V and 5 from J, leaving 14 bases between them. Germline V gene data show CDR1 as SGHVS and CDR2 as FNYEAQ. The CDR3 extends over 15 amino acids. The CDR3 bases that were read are TGTGCCAGCAGCTTAGTTCGCGAGGTCGGGGAGACC. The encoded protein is CASSLVREVGET. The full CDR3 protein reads CASSLVREVGETQYF.

CDR3 bases read: TGCGCCAGCAGCTTCGACAGGGGGAGCTCCTACGAG. Translation: CASSFDRGSSYE. The whole CDR3 sequence reads CASSFDRGSSYEQYF. V usage is TRBV5-1 and J usage is TRBJ2-7, with 9 positions matching TRBD1. Read data end 3 residues before the CDR3 end; the end is taken from the germline J gene. Trimming removed 2 bases from V and 0 bases from J; junction bases left unmatched: 3. Germline CDR1 is SGHRS and CDR2 is YFSETQ. This CDR3 is 15 amino acids long.

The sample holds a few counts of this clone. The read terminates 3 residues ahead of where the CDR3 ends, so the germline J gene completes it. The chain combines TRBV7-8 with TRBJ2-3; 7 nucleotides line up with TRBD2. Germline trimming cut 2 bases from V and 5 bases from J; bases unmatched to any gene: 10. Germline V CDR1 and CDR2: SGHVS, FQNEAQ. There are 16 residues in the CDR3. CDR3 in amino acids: CASSLSWAGRGDTQYF. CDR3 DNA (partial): TGTGCCAGCAGCTTAAGTTGGGCAGGGAGGGGAGATACG.

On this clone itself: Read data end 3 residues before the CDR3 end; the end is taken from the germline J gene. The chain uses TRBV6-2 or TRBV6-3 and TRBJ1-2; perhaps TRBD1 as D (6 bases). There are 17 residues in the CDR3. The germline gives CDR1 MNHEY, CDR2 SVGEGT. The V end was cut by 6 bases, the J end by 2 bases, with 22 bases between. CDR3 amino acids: CASSAPATGLQNYGYTF. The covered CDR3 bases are TGTGCCAGCAGCGCCCCCGCAACAGGGCTGCAAAACTATGGC.

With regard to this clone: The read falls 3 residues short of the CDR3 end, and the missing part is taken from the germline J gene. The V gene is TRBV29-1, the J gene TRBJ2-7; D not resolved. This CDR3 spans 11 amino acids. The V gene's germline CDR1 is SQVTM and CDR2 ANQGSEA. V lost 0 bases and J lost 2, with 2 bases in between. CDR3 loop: CSVEDTYEQYF. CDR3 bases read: TGCAGCGTTGAAGACACCTACGAG.

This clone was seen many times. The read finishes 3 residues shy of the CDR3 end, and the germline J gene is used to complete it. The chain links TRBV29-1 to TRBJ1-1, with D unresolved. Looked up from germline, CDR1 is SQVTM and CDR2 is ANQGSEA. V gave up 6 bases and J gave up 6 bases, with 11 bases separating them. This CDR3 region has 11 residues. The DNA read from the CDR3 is TGCAGCGTGCGCCCGGTCGCTGAA. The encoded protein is CSVRPVAE. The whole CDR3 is CSVRPVAEAFF.

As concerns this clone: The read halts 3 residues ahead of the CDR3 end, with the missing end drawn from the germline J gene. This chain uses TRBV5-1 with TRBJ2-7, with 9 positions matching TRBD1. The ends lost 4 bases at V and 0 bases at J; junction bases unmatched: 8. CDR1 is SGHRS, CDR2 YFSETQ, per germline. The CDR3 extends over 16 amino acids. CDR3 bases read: TGCGCCAGCAGCAACCGACAGGGGGGCAGCTCCTACGAG. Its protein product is CASSNRQGGSSYE. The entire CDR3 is CASSNRQGGSSYEQYF.

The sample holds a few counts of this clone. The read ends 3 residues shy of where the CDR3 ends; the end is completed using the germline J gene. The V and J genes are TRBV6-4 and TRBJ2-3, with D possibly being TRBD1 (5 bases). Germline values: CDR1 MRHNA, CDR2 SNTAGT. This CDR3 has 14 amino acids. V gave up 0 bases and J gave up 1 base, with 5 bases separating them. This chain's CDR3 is CASSDSGGTDTQYF. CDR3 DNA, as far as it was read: TGTGCCAGCAGTGACTCAGGGGGCACAGATACG.

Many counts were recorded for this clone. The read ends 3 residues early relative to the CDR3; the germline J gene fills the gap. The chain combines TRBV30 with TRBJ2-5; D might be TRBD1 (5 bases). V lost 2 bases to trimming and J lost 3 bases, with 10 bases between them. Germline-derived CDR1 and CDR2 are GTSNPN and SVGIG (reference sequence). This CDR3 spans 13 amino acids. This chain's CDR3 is CAWSKDRKETQYF. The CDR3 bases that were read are TGTGCCTGGAGTAAAGACAGAAAAGAGACC.

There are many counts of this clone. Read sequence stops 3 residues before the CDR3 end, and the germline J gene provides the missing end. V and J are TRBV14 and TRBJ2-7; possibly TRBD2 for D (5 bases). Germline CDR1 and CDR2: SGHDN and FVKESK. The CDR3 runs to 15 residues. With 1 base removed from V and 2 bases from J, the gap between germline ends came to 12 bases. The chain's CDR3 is CASSQAGRGAYEQYF. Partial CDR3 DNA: TGTGCCAGCAGCCAAGCCGGACGGGGAGCCTACGAG.

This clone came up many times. CDR3 bases read: TGTGCCAGCAGCTTGGGGGGGCAGAAATTGGGCACAGATACG. Protein product: CASSLGGQKLGTDT. The whole CDR3 protein reads CASSLGGQKLGTDTQYF. The chain joins TRBV7-7 to TRBJ2-3; perhaps TRBD2 as D (7 bases). The sequence runs out 3 residues before the end of the CDR3; the remainder is reconstructed from the germline J gene. V lost 3 bases and J 1 base, leaving 17 bases between the germline ends. CDR3 length equals 17 residues. Germline V gene data show CDR1 as SSHAT and CDR2 as FNYEAQ (reference sequence).

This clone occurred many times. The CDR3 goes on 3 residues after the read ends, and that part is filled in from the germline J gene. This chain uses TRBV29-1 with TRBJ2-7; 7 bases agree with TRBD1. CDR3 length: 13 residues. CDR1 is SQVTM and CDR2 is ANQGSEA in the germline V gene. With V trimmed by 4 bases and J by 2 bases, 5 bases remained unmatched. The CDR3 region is CSVARTGTYEQYF. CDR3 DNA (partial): TGCAGCGTTGCGCGGACAGGCACCTACGAG.

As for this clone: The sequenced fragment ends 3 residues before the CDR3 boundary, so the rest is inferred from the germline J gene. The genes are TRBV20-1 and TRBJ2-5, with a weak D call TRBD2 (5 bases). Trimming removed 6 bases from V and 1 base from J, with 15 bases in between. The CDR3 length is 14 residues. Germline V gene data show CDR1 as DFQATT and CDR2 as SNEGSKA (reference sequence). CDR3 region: CSAPPVSGQETQYF. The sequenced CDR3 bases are TGCAGTGCCCCCCCCGTGAGCGGCCAAGAGACC.

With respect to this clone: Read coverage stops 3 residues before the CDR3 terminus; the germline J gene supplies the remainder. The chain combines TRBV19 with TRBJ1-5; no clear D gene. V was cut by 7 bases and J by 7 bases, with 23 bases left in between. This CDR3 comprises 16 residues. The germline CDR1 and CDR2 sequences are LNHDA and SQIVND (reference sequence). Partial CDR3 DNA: TGTGCCAGTACCCAGCCGGCGGGGTTTGAAGGCCAGCCC. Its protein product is CASTQPAGFEGQP. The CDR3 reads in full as CASTQPAGFEGQPQHF.

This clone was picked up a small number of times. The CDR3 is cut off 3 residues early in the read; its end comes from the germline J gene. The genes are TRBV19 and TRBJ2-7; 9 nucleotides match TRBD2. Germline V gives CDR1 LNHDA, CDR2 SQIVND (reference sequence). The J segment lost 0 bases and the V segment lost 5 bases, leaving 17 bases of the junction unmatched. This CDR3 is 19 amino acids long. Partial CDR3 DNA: TGTGCCAGTAGTCCCCACGGGCGGGAGGGCCGTCCTCTCTCCTACGAG. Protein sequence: CASSPHGREGRPLSYE. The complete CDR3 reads CASSPHGREGRPLSYEQYF. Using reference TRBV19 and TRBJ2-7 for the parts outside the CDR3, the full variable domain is DGGITQSPKYLFRKEGQNVTLSCEQNLNHDAMYWYRQDPGQGLRLIYYSQIVNDFQKGDIAEGYSVSREKKESFPLTVTSAQKNPTAFYLCASSPHGREGRPLSYEQYFGPGTRLTVT.

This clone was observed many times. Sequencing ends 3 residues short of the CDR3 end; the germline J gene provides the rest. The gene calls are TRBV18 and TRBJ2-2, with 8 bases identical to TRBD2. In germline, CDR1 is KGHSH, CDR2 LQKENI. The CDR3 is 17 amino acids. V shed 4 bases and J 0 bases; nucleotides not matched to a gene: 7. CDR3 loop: CASSLLPGLANTGELFF. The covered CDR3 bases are TGTGCCAGCTCACTTCTCCCGGGACTAGCGAACACCGGGGAG.

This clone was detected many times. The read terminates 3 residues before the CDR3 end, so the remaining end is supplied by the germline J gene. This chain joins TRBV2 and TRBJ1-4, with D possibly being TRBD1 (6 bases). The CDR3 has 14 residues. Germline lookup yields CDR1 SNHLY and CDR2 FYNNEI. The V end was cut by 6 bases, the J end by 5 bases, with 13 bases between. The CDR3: CASSQGTGNEKLFF. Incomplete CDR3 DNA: TGTGCCAGCAGCCAGGGGACGGGGAATGAAAAA.

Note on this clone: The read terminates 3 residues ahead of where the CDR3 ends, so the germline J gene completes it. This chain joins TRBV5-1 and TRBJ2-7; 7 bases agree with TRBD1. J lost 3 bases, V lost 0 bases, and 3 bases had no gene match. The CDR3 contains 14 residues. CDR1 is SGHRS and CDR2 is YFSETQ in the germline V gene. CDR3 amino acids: CASSLEPGGYEQYF. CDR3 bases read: TGCGCCAGCAGCTTGGAACCAGGGGGCTACGAG.

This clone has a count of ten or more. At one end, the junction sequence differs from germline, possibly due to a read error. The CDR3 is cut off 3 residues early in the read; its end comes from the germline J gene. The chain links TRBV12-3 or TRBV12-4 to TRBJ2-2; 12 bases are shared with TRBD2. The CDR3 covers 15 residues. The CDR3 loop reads CASSLAGGPTGELFF. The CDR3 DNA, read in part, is TGTGCCAGCAGTCTAGCGGGGGGGCCCACCGGGGAG.

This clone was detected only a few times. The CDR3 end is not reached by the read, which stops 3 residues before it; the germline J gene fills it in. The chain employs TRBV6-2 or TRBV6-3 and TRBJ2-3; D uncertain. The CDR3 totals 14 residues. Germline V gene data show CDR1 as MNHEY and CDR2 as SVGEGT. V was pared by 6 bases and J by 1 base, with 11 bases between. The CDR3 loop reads CASRRVAGTDTQYF. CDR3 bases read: TGTGCCAGCAGACGCGTCGCGGGCACAGATACG.

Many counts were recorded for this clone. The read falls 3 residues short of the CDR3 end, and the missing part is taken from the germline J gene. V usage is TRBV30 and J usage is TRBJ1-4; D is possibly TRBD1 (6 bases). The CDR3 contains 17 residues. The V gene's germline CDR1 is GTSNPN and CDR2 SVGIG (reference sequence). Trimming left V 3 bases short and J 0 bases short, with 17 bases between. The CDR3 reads CAWSGDRTDTTNEKLFF. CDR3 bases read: TGTGCCTGGAGCGGCGACCGGACAGACACAACTAATGAAAAA.